This TCR beta chain came from a study of beta chain features in type 1 diabetes. Points from the study as a whole: A pattern of fewer insertions and more deletions at VDJ junctions was seen in type 1 diabetes patients. Sampled from patients, naive, central memory and Treg TCRB repertoires appeared more similar than those sampled from healthy donors.

On this clone: Its antigen is undetermined.

Since all of the isolated RNA was reverse transcribed, expressed TCRB transcripts were what got sequenced. An average near 3.57 million reads came from naive, central memory and regulatory T cell samples. Repertoires were generated with immunoSEQ multiplex PCR, while TCRdb's copy carries only in-frame clones and drops some. The sample records around 280,000 clones, 8% being singletons. Sequenced material: central memory CD4+ T cells from blood. The sequence was obtained from a woman aged 18 to 35 in good health.

CDR3 DNA: TGTGCCAGCAGCACGACAGCCTATGGCTACACCTTC. Translating it yields CASSTTAYGYTF. The gene calls are TRBV7-2 and TRBJ1-2; the D gene is possibly TRBD1 (5 bases). Germline CDR1 SGHTA, CDR2 FQGNSA. Trimming removed 5 bases at V and 4 bases at J, with 8 bases between. The CDR3 is 12 residues long.